This TCR beta chain was recorded in a study of regulatory T cells in long-lasting Graves disease (TCRdb year 2021). With respect to the entire study: Persistent Graves' disease meant more than 5 years of antithyroid drug treatment with TSH receptor autoantibodies that stayed positive. Persistent Graves' disease patients were compared with newly diagnosed Graves' disease patients by peripheral blood TCR sequencing and RNA sequencing. The study was conducted in China and was registered as a clinical trial. TCR sequencing covered roughly 13 persistent and 20 newly diagnosed Graves' disease patients, 33 samples in total. Persistent Graves' disease patients in the clinical cohort had taken antithyroid drugs for 9 to 11 years on average. Study-wide conclusions, independent of this receptor: Compared with newly diagnosed patients, patients with persistent Graves' disease had lower TCR Shannon entropy and fewer highly expanded clones, which suggests clonal expansion. Because the primary lesion, thyroid tissue, could not be accessed, the study looked at peripheral blood alone. More public clonotypes were shared among persistent patients (more than 2,500) than among newly diagnosed patients (roughly 1,000). Sequencing and analysis were restricted to the TCR beta chain. The small sample size was acknowledged by the authors as a limitation that may reduce accuracy. Persistent disease showed preferential use of TRBV28, TRBJ1-2 and TRBJ2-5, whereas newly diagnosed disease favored TRBV20-1 and TRBJ2-1.

The time point label for this specimen denotes: persistent/refractory GD, antithyroid drugs over 5 years with positive TRAb. RNA was extracted from PBMCs in TRIzol for both TCR sequencing and RNA sequencing. The diagnosis of Graves' disease was made according to American Thyroid Association guidelines. Recruitment of patients was carried out at an endocrinology department in Xi'an, China. From each patient, 8 to 10 milliliters of peripheral blood was collected into an EDTA anticoagulant tube. PBMCs were isolated by Ficoll Paque Plus density gradient separation without further T cell sorting. RNA quality was checked with an Agilent 2100 Bioanalyzer and agarose gel, and concentration with a NanoDrop 2000. The library was obtained by multiplex PCR. This sample was sequenced with an Illumina HiSeq 4000. iRepertoire HTBI primers and Arm-PCR amplification of CDR3 regions were used to construct TCR beta libraries. PCR products were gel purified before sequencing. Per the original workflow: A total of 60 to 80 TRBV and 14 TRBJ segments were identified across samples and were used for gene usage analysis of CDR3 amino acid clonotypes. COPE and FqMerger were used to merge the filtered high-quality paired reads into contigs. Contigs were aligned with BLAST to IMGT TRBV, TRBD and TRBJ reference genes, and CDR3 was defined per IMGT. Highly expanded clones were defined as clonotypes with a frequency above 0.1%. Shannon entropy served as the measure of repertoire diversity, while the Gini coefficient captured V-J evenness. A clonotype found in more than one individual was treated as public. TCRdb applied fastp at Q25 and MiXCR to the public reads, then kept only in-frame beta chains. When rows share a CDR3 protein, they turn into one entry using the most common DNA and genes. The V and J calls, along with clone size, are taken from TCRdb and not from the paper's own processing. The sample records roughly 450,000 distinct CDR3 sequences, roughly 20% of which are singletons. Clones ranked in the top ten supply 7% to 9.5% of the sample.

CDR1 SGHDT and CDR2 YYEEEE are derived from the germline V gene. The germline V and J ends show losses of 4 bases and 2 bases respectively, and no gene match explains 6 bases of the junction. The CDR3 contains 16 residues, cysteine and phenylalanine counted. Only CDR3 DNA remains: 48 bases, in frame from the first base. In regard to this clonotype: Its recognized antigen is unknown. No quality values exist for individual bases; no much larger clone is one base distant.

This chain joins TRBV5-6 to TRBJ2-6; 7 of the junction bases match TRBD2. Sequencing used peripheral blood mononuclear cells (PBMCs), obtained when the disease was refractory, from a patient treated with antithyroid drugs. The sequence was collected from a female donor with Graves disease. The nucleotide sequence reads TGTGCCAGCAGCACGCTTGGGGGGGCTGGGGCCAACGTCCTGACTTTC. It codes for CASSTLGGAGANVLTF. Where the CDR3 stops, the reference TRBV5-6 and TRBJ2-6 genes take over; the full variable domain is DAGVTQSPTHLIKTRGQQVTLRCSPKSGHDTVSWYQQALGQGPQFIFQYYEEEERQRGNFPDRFSGHQFPNYSSELNVNALLLGDSALYLCASSTLGGAGANVLTFGAGSRLTVL.